This T cell receptor beta chain is from a study of control samples from healthy donors and cancer patients. V shed 3 bases and J shed 9 bases, with 14 bases lying between them. The CDR3 runs 13 residues. Germline V CDR1 and CDR2: KGHSH, LQKENI. The data were produced by immunoSEQ multiplex PCR, yet TCRdb's version contains in-frame clones alone and is incomplete. This sample has 70,000 to 80,000 clones, with around 86% found just once. Source material: PBMCs. This clonotype originated in a woman between 45 and 60 years old with colorectal cancer. The chain employs TRBV18 and TRBJ1-1, with D perhaps matching TRBD1 (6 bases). CDR3 nucleotides: TGTGCCAGCTCACCCGACGCCGACAGGAAAGCTTTCTTT. Translation gives CASSPDADRKAFF.